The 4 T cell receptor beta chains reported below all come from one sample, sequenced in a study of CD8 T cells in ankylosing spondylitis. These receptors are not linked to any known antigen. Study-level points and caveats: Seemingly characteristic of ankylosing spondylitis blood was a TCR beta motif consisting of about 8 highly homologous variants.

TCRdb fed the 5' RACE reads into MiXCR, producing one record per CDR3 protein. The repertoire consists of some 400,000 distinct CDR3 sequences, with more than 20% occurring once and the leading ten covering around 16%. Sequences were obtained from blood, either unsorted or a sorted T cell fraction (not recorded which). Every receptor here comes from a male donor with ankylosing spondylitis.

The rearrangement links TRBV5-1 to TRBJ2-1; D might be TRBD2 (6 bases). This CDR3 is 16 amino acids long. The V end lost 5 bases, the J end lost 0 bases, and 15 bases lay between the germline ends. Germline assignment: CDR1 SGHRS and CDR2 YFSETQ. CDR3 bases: TGCGCCAGCAGTGGGGGGACGCTTAGCTCCTACAATGAGCAGTTCTTC. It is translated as CASSGGTLSSYNEQFF.

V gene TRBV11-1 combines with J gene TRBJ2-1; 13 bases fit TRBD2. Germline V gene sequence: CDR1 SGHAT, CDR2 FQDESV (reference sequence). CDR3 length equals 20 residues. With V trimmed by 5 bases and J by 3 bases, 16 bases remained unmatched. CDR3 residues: CASSPQRGGLAGIGYNEQFF. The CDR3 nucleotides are TGTGCCAGCAGCCCCCAGCGTGGGGGACTAGCGGGAATTGGCTACAATGAGCAGTTCTTC. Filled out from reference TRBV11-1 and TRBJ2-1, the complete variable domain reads EAEVAQSPRYKITEKSQAVAFWCDPISGHATLYWYRQILGQGPELLVQFQDESVVDDSQLPKDRFSAERLKGVDSTLKIQPAELGDSAMYLCASSPQRGGLAGIGYNEQFFGPGTRLTVL.

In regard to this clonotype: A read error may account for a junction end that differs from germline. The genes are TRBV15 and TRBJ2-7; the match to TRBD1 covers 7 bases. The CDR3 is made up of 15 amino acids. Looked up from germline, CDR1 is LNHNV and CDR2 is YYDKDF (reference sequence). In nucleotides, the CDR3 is TGTGCCTCCAGCCCGGGGACAGCATTTTTCTACGAGCAGTACTTC. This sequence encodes CASSPGTAFFYEQYF.

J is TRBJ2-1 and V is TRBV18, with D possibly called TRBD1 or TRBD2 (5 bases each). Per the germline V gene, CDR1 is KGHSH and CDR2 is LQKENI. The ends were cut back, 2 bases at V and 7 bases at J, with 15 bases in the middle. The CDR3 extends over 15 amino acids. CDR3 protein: CASSPARGRENEQFF. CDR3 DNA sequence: TGTGCCAGCTCACCAGCAAGGGGACGGGAAAATGAGCAGTTCTTC.